This T cell receptor beta chain was sequenced for a study of blood T cells in healthy people across ages. A second roughly 6 to 11 cycle PCR used barcoded and J-beta primers. TCRdb redid the calling of the 5' RACE reads with MiXCR, one entry per CDR3 protein. The data show under 2,000,000 distinct CDR3 sequences, about 50% seen once. CDR1 is MNHEY and CDR2 is SMNVEV in the germline V gene (reference sequence). V was trimmed by 3 bases and J by 1 base, leaving 14 bases between them. The CDR3 covers 16 residues. Whenever a sample was processed, at least 6.5 million PBMCs were isolated. The sequenced sample consisted of blood. This chain links TRBV27 with TRBJ2-3; perhaps D is TRBD1 or TRBD2 (5 bases each). The receptor's source is a woman aged 40 to 50 in good health. The CDR3 sequence: CASSFLLEGGTDTQYF. The CDR3 nucleotides are TGTGCCAGCAGTTTCTTACTAGAAGGGGGCACAGATACGCAGTATTTT.